This is a list of T cell receptor beta chains from one sample in a study of radiotherapy plus CTLA-4 blockade in lung cancer. Clones were sequenced by immunoSEQ multiplex PCR, and TCRdb holds only the in-frame ones, with some missing. This table has tens of thousands of clones, roughly 75% appearing once. The material was peripheral blood, obtained from a patient treated with radiotherapy plus ipilimumab. Source of these receptors: a human donor with non-small cell lung cancer who had a complete response to radiotherapy plus ipilimumab. CDR3s include the opening cysteine and the closing phenylalanine or tryptophan. The D gene is left open where the match is weak. Clone size is stated in some rows and not others, as once, few, many or a class when expanded.

j_gene: TRBJ2-4; d_gene: -; v_gene: TRBV6-5; len: 15; abundance: -; CDR3aa: CASSYGTTAKNIQYF; CDR3nt: TGTGCCAGCAGTTATGGGACAACAGCCAAAAACATTCAGTACTTC
j_gene: TRBJ2-3; d_gene: TRBD1; v_gene: TRBV5-1; len: 18; abundance: -; CDR3aa: CASSSVRGQGRSTDTQYF; CDR3nt: TGCGCCAGCAGCTCAGTCAGGGGACAGGGGCGAAGCACAGATACGCAGTATTTT
j_gene: TRBJ1-1; d_gene: -; v_gene: TRBV5-1; len: 14; abundance: few; CDR3aa: CASSLGQADTEAFF; CDR3nt: TGCGCCAGCAGCTTGGGACAGGCGGACACTGAAGCTTTCTTT
j_gene: TRBJ1-2; d_gene: -; v_gene: TRBV5-6; len: 14; abundance: -; CDR3aa: CASSLLVQLYGYTF; CDR3nt: TGTGCCAGCAGCTTGTTGGTACAGCTCTATGGCTACACCTTC
j_gene: TRBJ2-1; d_gene: -; v_gene: TRBV5-1; len: 16; abundance: -; CDR3aa: CASSYTLSDLYNEQFF; CDR3nt: TGCGCCAGCAGCTACACCTTGTCGGACTTGTACAATGAGCAGTTCTTC
j_gene: TRBJ2-3; d_gene: -; v_gene: TRBV5-1; len: 18; abundance: once; CDR3aa: CASSLGAESPYRTDTQYF; CDR3nt: TGCGCCAGCAGCTTGGGGGCGGAAAGCCCTTACCGCACAGATACGCAGTATTTT
j_gene: TRBJ2-2; d_gene: TRBD2; v_gene: TRBV5-1; len: 15; abundance: -; CDR3aa: CASSPGGPVTGELFF; CDR3nt: TGCGCCAGCAGCCCGGGGGGGCCGGTCACCGGGGAGCTGTTTTTT
j_gene: TRBJ2-1; d_gene: TRBD1; v_gene: TRBV6-5; len: 16; abundance: -; CDR3aa: CASSYSFQGAYNEQFF; CDR3nt: TGTGCCAGCAGTTACTCGTTTCAGGGGGCCTACAATGAGCAGTTCTTC
j_gene: TRBJ2-3; d_gene: TRBD1; v_gene: TRBV12-5; len: 15; abundance: -; CDR3aa: CASGNRDRATDTQYF; CDR3nt: TGTGCTAGTGGCAATAGGGACAGGGCGACAGATACGCAGTATTTT
j_gene: TRBJ1-1; d_gene: -; v_gene: TRBV11-2; len: 14; abundance: -; CDR3aa: CASSPTRDGEKAFF; CDR3nt: TGTGCCAGCAGCCCAACGCGGGACGGAGAGAAAGCTTTCTTT
j_gene: TRBJ1-2; d_gene: -; v_gene: TRBV27; len: 13; abundance: -; CDR3aa: CASSWGRNYGYTF; CDR3nt: TGTGCCAGCAGTTGGGGGCGGAACTATGGCTACACCTTC
j_gene: TRBJ2-1; d_gene: TRBD2; v_gene: TRBV7-2; len: 16; abundance: -; CDR3aa: CASSPRVAGGYNEQFF; CDR3nt: TGTGCCAGCAGCCCCAGGGTAGCGGGGGGGTACAATGAGCAGTTCTTC
j_gene: TRBJ2-5; d_gene: -; v_gene: TRBV5-1; len: 14; abundance: -; CDR3aa: CASSLGGGRETQYF; CDR3nt: TGCGCCAGCAGCTTGGGTGGAGGGAGAGAGACCCAGTACTTC
j_gene: TRBJ1-4; d_gene: -; v_gene: TRBV15; len: 15; abundance: -; CDR3aa: CATSGEVRTNEKLFF; CDR3nt: TGTGCCACCAGCGGAGAAGTGAGAACTAATGAAAAACTGTTTTTT
j_gene: TRBJ2-7; d_gene: -; v_gene: TRBV9; len: 14; abundance: -; CDR3aa: CASSVTAEPYEQYF; CDR3nt: TGTGCCAGCAGCGTGACAGCGGAACCCTACGAGCAGTACTTC
j_gene: TRBJ1-2; d_gene: -; v_gene: TRBV30; len: 11; abundance: -; CDR3aa: CAWSAGCGYTF; CDR3nt: TGTGCCTGGAGTGCAGGCTGTGGCTACACCTTC
j_gene: TRBJ1-4; d_gene: -; v_gene: TRBV5-6; len: 14; abundance: once; CDR3aa: CASNYAGDDEKLFF; CDR3nt: TGTGCCAGTAATTACGCCGGGGATGATGAAAAACTGTTTTTT
j_gene: TRBJ1-1; d_gene: -; v_gene: TRBV2; len: 15; abundance: -; CDR3aa: CASSEDRVGMAEAFF; CDR3nt: TGTGCCAGCAGTGAAGACAGGGTGGGGATGGCTGAAGCTTTCTTT
j_gene: TRBJ1-2; d_gene: -; v_gene: TRBV30; len: 14; abundance: -; CDR3aa: CACIPGTANYGYTF; CDR3nt: TGTGCCTGCATACCCGGGACTGCTAACTATGGCTACACCTTC
j_gene: TRBJ2-2; d_gene: -; v_gene: TRBV7-2; len: 14; abundance: -; CDR3aa: CASSFPIDTGELFF; CDR3nt: TGTGCCAGCAGCTTCCCTATAGACACCGGGGAGCTGTTTTTT
j_gene: TRBJ1-4; d_gene: -; v_gene: TRBV6-1; len: 14; abundance: few; CDR3aa: CASSEGSFDEKLFF; CDR3nt: TGTGCCAGCAGTGAAGGCAGTTTTGATGAAAAACTGTTTTTT
j_gene: TRBJ1-3; d_gene: -; v_gene: TRBV15; len: 15; abundance: -; CDR3aa: CATSLGDLGGNTIYF; CDR3nt: TGTGCCACCAGCCTCGGGGATCTGGGAGGAAACACCATATATTTT
j_gene: TRBJ2-7; d_gene: -; v_gene: TRBV11-3; len: 13; abundance: -; CDR3aa: CASSLDRDSGQYF; CDR3nt: TGTGCCAGCAGCTTAGACCGGGACTCGGGGCAGTACTTC
j_gene: TRBJ2-3; d_gene: -; v_gene: TRBV5-1; len: 11; abundance: -; CDR3aa: CASSFKDTQYF; CDR3nt: TGCGCCAGCAGCTTTAAAGATACGCAGTATTTT
j_gene: TRBJ1-2; d_gene: -; v_gene: TRBV7-9; len: 14; abundance: -; CDR3aa: CASSLGQATGFYTF; CDR3nt: TGTGCCAGCAGCTTAGGGCAGGCCACGGGGTTCTACACCTTC
j_gene: TRBJ1-6; d_gene: -; v_gene: TRBV30; len: 20; abundance: -; CDR3aa: CAWSHYRQEAAGGYNSPLHF; CDR3nt: TGTGCCTGGAGCCACTATCGACAGGAGGCGGCTGGGGGCTATAATTCACCCCTCCACTTT
j_gene: TRBJ2-2; d_gene: -; v_gene: TRBV6-1; len: 16; abundance: -; CDR3aa: CASSEEWTANTGELFF; CDR3nt: TGTGCCAGCAGTGAAGAATGGACAGCGAACACCGGGGAGCTGTTTTTT
j_gene: TRBJ2-7; d_gene: -; v_gene: TRBV18; len: 13; abundance: few; CDR3aa: CASSPAGHYEQYF; CDR3nt: TGTGCCAGCTCACCAGCAGGGCACTACGAGCAGTACTTC
j_gene: TRBJ2-7; d_gene: -; v_gene: TRBV7-2; len: 12; abundance: -; CDR3aa: CASSYSRDREYF; CDR3nt: TGTGCCAGCAGCTATTCCAGGGACCGGGAGTACTTC
j_gene: TRBJ2-7; d_gene: TRBD2; v_gene: TRBV4-1; len: 15; abundance: -; CDR3aa: CASSQEQRGSYEQYF; CDR3nt: TGCGCCAGCAGCCAAGAACAGCGGGGGTCCTACGAGCAGTACTTC
j_gene: TRBJ1-1; d_gene: -; v_gene: TRBV30; len: 15; abundance: -; CDR3aa: CACQPNSQMNTEAFF; CDR3nt: TGTGCCTGTCAACCAAACAGTCAGATGAACACTGAAGCTTTCTTT
j_gene: TRBJ2-3; d_gene: TRBD2; v_gene: TRBV5-1; len: 16; abundance: -; CDR3aa: CASSLASGNRWDTQYF; CDR3nt: TGCGCCAGCAGCTTGGCTAGCGGCAACAGGTGGGATACGCAGTATTTT
j_gene: TRBJ1-2; d_gene: -; v_gene: TRBV6-5; len: 11; abundance: -; CDR3aa: CASSYRGGYTF; CDR3nt: TGTGCCAGCAGTTACAGGGGAGGCTACACCTTC
j_gene: TRBJ1-5; d_gene: TRBD1; v_gene: TRBV19; len: 14; abundance: medium-sized; CDR3aa: CASSAGQGYQPQHF; CDR3nt: TGTGCCAGTAGTGCAGGACAGGGCTATCAGCCCCAGCATTTT
j_gene: TRBJ2-1; d_gene: TRBD2; v_gene: TRBV13; len: 15; abundance: -; CDR3aa: CASSARLAGGREQFF; CDR3nt: TGTGCCAGCAGCGCAAGACTAGCGGGAGGGCGTGAGCAGTTCTTC
j_gene: TRBJ2-1; d_gene: TRBD2; v_gene: TRBV14; len: 16; abundance: -; CDR3aa: CASSQYTSGRGDEQFF; CDR3nt: TGTGCCAGCAGCCAGTATACTAGCGGGAGAGGCGATGAGCAGTTCTTC
j_gene: TRBJ1-3; d_gene: -; v_gene: TRBV7-6; len: 13; abundance: once; CDR3aa: CASSFGDRNTIYF; CDR3nt: TGTGCCAGCAGCTTTGGGGATCGAAACACCATATATTTT
j_gene: TRBJ2-7; d_gene: TRBD1; v_gene: TRBV5-6; len: 17; abundance: -; CDR3aa: CASSWWVLRDRGHEQYF; CDR3nt: TGTGCCAGCAGCTGGTGGGTGCTTAGGGACAGGGGCCACGAGCAGTACTTC
j_gene: TRBJ2-3; d_gene: TRBD1; v_gene: TRBV7-7; len: 15; abundance: -; CDR3aa: CASSSTGGWTDTQYF; CDR3nt: TGTGCTAGCAGCTCGACAGGGGGGTGGACAGATACGCAGTATTTT
j_gene: TRBJ1-5; d_gene: TRBD1; v_gene: TRBV29-1; len: 14; abundance: -; CDR3aa: CSVVYGTGYQPQHF; CDR3nt: TGCAGCGTTGTTTACGGGACAGGGTATCAGCCCCAGCATTTT
j_gene: TRBJ2-5; d_gene: TRBD2; v_gene: TRBV5-1; len: 16; abundance: -; CDR3aa: CASSLLGGGALETQYF; CDR3nt: TGCGCCAGCAGCTTGTTAGGCGGGGGGGCTCTGGAGACCCAGTACTTC